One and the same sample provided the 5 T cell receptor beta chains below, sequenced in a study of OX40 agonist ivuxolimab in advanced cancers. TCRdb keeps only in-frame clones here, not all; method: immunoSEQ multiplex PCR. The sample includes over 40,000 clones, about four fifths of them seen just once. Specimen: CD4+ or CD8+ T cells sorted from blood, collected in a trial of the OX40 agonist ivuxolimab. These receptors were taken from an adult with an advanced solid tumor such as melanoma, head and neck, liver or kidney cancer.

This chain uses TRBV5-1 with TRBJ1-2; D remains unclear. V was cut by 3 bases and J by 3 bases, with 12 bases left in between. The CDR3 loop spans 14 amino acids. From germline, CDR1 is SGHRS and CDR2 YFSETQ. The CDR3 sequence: CASSSGESHYGYTF. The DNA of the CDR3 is TGCGCCAGCAGCTCGGGAGAGAGCCACTATGGCTACACCTTC.

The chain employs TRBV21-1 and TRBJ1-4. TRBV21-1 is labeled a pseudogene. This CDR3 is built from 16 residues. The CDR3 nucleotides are TGTGCCAGCAGCAAAGTAGAGAGGGGGAGGAATGAAAAACTGTTTTTT. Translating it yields CASSKVERGRNEKLFF.

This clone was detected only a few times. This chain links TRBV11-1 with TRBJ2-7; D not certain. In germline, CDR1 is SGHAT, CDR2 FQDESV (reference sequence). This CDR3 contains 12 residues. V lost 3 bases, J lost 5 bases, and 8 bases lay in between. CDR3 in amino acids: CASSLGGNEQYF. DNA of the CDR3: TGTGCCAGCAGCTTGGGCGGAAACGAGCAGTACTTC.

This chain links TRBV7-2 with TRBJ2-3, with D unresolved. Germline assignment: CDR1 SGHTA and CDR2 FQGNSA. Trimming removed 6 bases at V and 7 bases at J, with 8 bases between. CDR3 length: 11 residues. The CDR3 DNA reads TGTGCCAGCAGGTCCGGGTATACGCAGTATTTT. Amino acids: CASRSGYTQYF.

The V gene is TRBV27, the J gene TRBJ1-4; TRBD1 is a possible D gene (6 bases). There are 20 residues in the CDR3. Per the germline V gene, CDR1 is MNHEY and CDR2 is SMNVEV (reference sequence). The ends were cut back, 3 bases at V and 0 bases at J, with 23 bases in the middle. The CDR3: CASSFRGPGASPATNEKLFF. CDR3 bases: TGTGCCAGCAGTTTCCGCGGTCCAGGGGCCTCCCCTGCAACTAATGAAAAACTGTTTTTT.